The 21 T cell receptor beta chains below come from one sample, sequenced in a study of T cells in Graves' hyperthyroidism and ophthalmopathy. What was amplified from RNA transcripts were TCR beta CDR3 regions. The HTBI primer set served for first-round RT-PCR of the TCR CDR3. TCRdb re-analysed the multiplex PCR reads in MiXCR, keeping a single row per CDR3 protein. The repertoire consists of 700,000 or so distinct CDR3 sequences, with 15% to 20% occurring once and the leading ten covering approximately 8%. Source material: blood. The receptors derive from a young man with Graves' hyperthyroidism.

The chain joins TRBV20-1 to TRBJ1-5; 8 nucleotides line up with TRBD1. Germline CDR1 DFQATT, CDR2 SNEGSKA (reference sequence). J was trimmed by 7 bases and V by 0 bases; bases with no gene match: 5. CDR3 length: 14 amino acids. CDR3 amino acids: CSARESRGPQPQHF. DNA of the CDR3: TGCAGTGCTAGAGAAAGCAGGGGGCCACAGCCCCAGCATTTT.

V and J are TRBV29-1 and TRBJ1-2; D unresolved. Trimming cost V 0 bases and J 2 bases, with 10 bases left between them. The CDR3 is made up of 14 amino acids. Germline CDR1 and CDR2: SQVTM and ANQGSEA. CDR3 residues: CSVEDLRENYGYTF. CDR3 bases: TGCAGCGTTGAAGATCTCCGGGAGAACTATGGCTACACCTTC.

The chain is built from TRBV5-4 and TRBJ2-1; 9 positions match TRBD1. V lost 4 bases, J lost 9 bases, and 5 bases stayed unmatched. The germline V gene encodes CDR1 SGHNT and CDR2 YYREEE (reference sequence). The CDR3 is 13 residues long. The CDR3 DNA is TGTGCCAGCAGCCGGACAGGGGATACTGAGCAGTTCTTC. Residues: CASSRTGDTEQFF.

To note about this clonotype: A read error may explain this, as a much larger clone is one base away. The rearrangement uses TRBV11-2 and TRBJ1-1, with D maybe TRBD1 (5 bases). The V gene's germline CDR1 is SGHAT and CDR2 FQNNGV. This CDR3 spans 14 amino acids. Trimming removed 3 bases from V and 6 bases from J, with 14 bases in between. The CDR3 here is CASSFTGATAEAFF. CDR3 coding DNA: TGTGCCAGCAGCTTTACTGGGGCTACCGCTGAAGCTTTCTTT.

There are many counts of this clonotype. V is TRBV27 and J is TRBJ2-7; 12 nucleotides match TRBD2. Germline V gene sequence: CDR1 MNHEY, CDR2 SMNVEV (reference sequence). The CDR3 contains 16 residues. V lost 1 base to trimming and J lost 1 base; unmatched junction nucleotides: 2. CDR3 residues: CASSLFGLAGSYEQYF. CDR3 sequence (DNA): TGTGCCAGCAGTTTATTTGGACTAGCGGGGTCCTACGAGCAGTACTTC.

Ten or more counts support this clonotype. V usage is TRBV6-2 or TRBV6-3 and J usage is TRBJ2-2, with 10 bases fitting TRBD2. With 8 bases clipped from V and 5 bases from J, the junction kept 8 bases outside the gene matches. CDR1 is MNHEY and CDR2 is SVGEGT in the germline V gene. This CDR3 region has 15 residues. CDR3 sequence (DNA): TGTGCCAGCGGCTGGACTAGCGGAGATACCGGGGAGCTGTTTTTT. It is translated as CASGWTSGDTGELFF.

This clonotype occurred many times. CDR3 sequence (DNA): TGTGCCAGCAGCTTCCACTTGGGCGGTAACACCGGGGAGCTGTTTTTT. Translation gives CASSFHLGGNTGELFF. The chain recombines TRBV7-3 with TRBJ2-2; D remains ambiguous. This CDR3 comprises 16 residues. Germline loops: CDR1 SGHTA, CDR2 FQGTGA. V dropped 3 bases and J dropped 2 bases, with 13 bases sitting between them.

This clonotype appeared a single time. This chain joins TRBV20-1 and TRBJ1-1; weak D call: TRBD1 (5 bases). The CDR3 consists of 15 residues. Germline V lookup: CDR1 DFQATT, CDR2 SNEGSKA (reference sequence). The ends were cut back, 6 bases at V and 3 bases at J, with 20 bases in the middle. CDR3 sequence reads: CSAPADHTGHTEAFF. The CDR3 DNA is TGCAGTGCGCCTGCAGATCACACGGGGCACACTGAAGCTTTCTTT.

This clonotype was seen repeatedly, ten times or more. The chain combines TRBV28 with TRBJ2-3; D gene uncertain. Germline-derived CDR1 and CDR2 are MDHEN and SYDVKM. The CDR3 is 16 residues long. Trimming removed 4 bases at V and 0 bases at J, with 14 bases between. CDR3 coding DNA: TGTGCCAGCAGTTCCCTTAGCCTCACTAGCACAGATACGCAGTATTTT. It codes for CASSSLSLTSTDTQYF.

As to this clonotype: Germline is not matched at one junction end, which may reflect a read error. The gene calls are TRBV12-3 or TRBV12-4 and TRBJ1-3; D uncertain. There are 15 residues in the CDR3. This CDR3 is CASSLVETIRSKIHF. The CDR3 DNA reads TGTGCCAGCAGTTTAGTGGAGACTATAAGATCAAAAATCCATTTT.

This clonotype was found many times. CDR3 protein: CASRQQGAQYYEQYF. The CDR3, as DNA: TGTGCCAGCAGACAACAGGGGGCTCAATACTACGAGCAGTACTTC. The rearrangement joins TRBV28 to TRBJ2-7, with 9 bases lining up with TRBD1. Germline V lookup: CDR1 MDHEN, CDR2 SYDVKM. V lost 6 bases to trimming and J lost 3 bases; unmatched junction nucleotides: 9. This CDR3 has 15 amino acids.

The chain has TRBV5-1 and TRBJ2-7; possibly TRBD1 for D (5 bases). With 4 bases removed from V and 2 bases from J, the gap between germline ends came to 13 bases. The CDR3 runs to 14 residues. Germline-derived CDR1 and CDR2 are SGHRS and YFSETQ. The CDR3 here is CASSRGSPAYEQYF. Here the CDR3 DNA reads TGCGCCAGCAGCAGGGGTAGCCCCGCCTACGAGCAGTACTTC.

On this clonotype: A much larger clonotype is one base distant, so this may be a read error. The rearrangement links TRBV11-2 to TRBJ2-5; TRBD1 aligns across 9 bases. V trimming: 5 bases; J trimming: 5 bases; junction bases outside the gene matches: 6. Germline loops: CDR1 SGHAT, CDR2 FQNNGV. The CDR3 has 14 amino acids. In DNA, the CDR3 is TGTGCCAGCAGCCTATGGGACAGGGAGGAGACCCAGTACTTC. It codes for CASSLWDREETQYF.

This clonotype was detected a few times. V and J are TRBV7-2 and TRBJ2-2; no clear D gene. The CDR3 loop spans 12 amino acids. Germline V gene sequence: CDR1 SGHTA, CDR2 FQGNSA. Trimming stripped 3 bases from V and 7 bases from J, with 6 bases between. The CDR3 spells CASSFYGGELFF. The CDR3 DNA reads TGTGCCAGCAGCTTCTATGGCGGGGAGCTGTTTTTT.

As to this clonotype: The germline gene is not matched at one end of the junction; a read error may be the cause. The chain recombines TRBV20-1 with TRBJ1-5; D gene uncertain. Per the germline V gene, CDR1 is DFQATT and CDR2 is SNEGSKA (reference sequence). The CDR3 length is 13 residues. This chain's CDR3 is CSAREISNQPQHF. The CDR3 nucleotides are TGCAGTGCCAGAGAGATTAGCAATCAGCCCCAGCATTTT.

This clonotype was seen a handful of times. The chain employs TRBV13 and TRBJ2-1, with 8 positions matching TRBD2. V was clipped by 4 bases and J by 5 bases; unmatched bases: 22. This CDR3 has 20 amino acids. From germline, CDR1 is PRHDT and CDR2 FYEKMQ (reference sequence). The CDR3 is CASSSLGSLAGLPLNNEQFF. The CDR3 nucleotides read TGTGCCAGCAGCTCGCTCGGGTCCCTAGCGGGCCTACCCCTGAACAATGAGCAGTTCTTC.

This clonotype was found many times. The J gene is TRBJ2-1, the V gene TRBV28; D is unclear. Germline CDR1 is MDHEN and CDR2 is SYDVKM. V lost 3 bases, J lost 6 bases, and 9 bases lay in between. CDR3 size: 13 residues. CDR3 coding DNA: TGTGCCAGCAGTTTCTCCCTGAGCAATGAGCAGTTCTTC. It encodes CASSFSLSNEQFF.

This clonotype has a count of ten or more. V is TRBV12-3 or TRBV12-4 and J is TRBJ2-1; TRBD1 might be the D (8 bases). Trimming stripped 5 bases from V and 8 bases from J, with 16 bases between. This CDR3 is built from 14 residues. The CDR3 protein is CASSPRTGRDEQFF. The CDR3 region has the DNA TGTGCCAGCAGTCCCCGGACAGGGAGGGATGAGCAGTTCTTC.

This chain links TRBV20-1 with TRBJ2-1; either TRBD1 or TRBD2 may fit D (5 bases each). This CDR3 is built from 14 residues. Trimming removed 0 bases from V and 8 bases from J, with 14 bases in between. Germline V gene lookup returns CDR1 DFQATT and CDR2 SNEGSKA (reference sequence). CDR3 coding DNA: TGCAGTGCTAGAGATTCCCCTTGGGACGATGAGCAGTTCTTC. This codes for CSARDSPWDDEQFF.

The CDR3 is CSVGSSRRAGGELFF. CDR3 nucleotide sequence: TGCAGCGTTGGTTCTAGCAGGAGGGCCGGCGGGGAGCTGTTTTTT. The chain has TRBV29-1 and TRBJ2-2; D possibly corresponds to TRBD2 (6 bases). The V gene's germline CDR1 is SQVTM and CDR2 ANQGSEA. Trimming removed 4 bases from V and 7 bases from J, with 19 bases in between. The CDR3 runs to 15 residues.

The table lists this clonotype with many counts. V and J are TRBV2 and TRBJ1-2; D uncertain. Germline loops: CDR1 SNHLY, CDR2 FYNNEI. This CDR3 is built from 12 residues. The ends were cut back, 1 base at V and 8 bases at J, with 8 bases in the middle. The CDR3 sequence is CASSEVLGGYTF. The CDR3 DNA is TGTGCCAGCAGTGAAGTGCTTGGCGGCTACACCTTC. Filled out from reference TRBV2 and TRBJ1-2, the complete variable domain reads EPEVTQTPSHQVTQMGQEVILRCVPISNHLYFYWYRQILGQKVEFLVSFYNNEISEKSEIFDDQFSVERPDGSNFTLKIRSTKLEDSAMYFCASSEVLGGYTFGSGTRLTVV.